This T cell receptor beta chain was captured by sequencing in a study of blood T cell repertoires in COVID-19. Study in general: Sites in the United States, Italy and Spain provided acute and convalescent COVID-19 samples. Sample material is recorded as cDNA or gDNA derived from T cells, B-cell-depleted T cells, or PBMCs.

Trimming removed 4 bases from V and 10 bases from J; junction bases left unmatched: 9. Germline CDR1 and CDR2: LGHNA and YSLEER. The CDR3 extends over 15 amino acids. Per the study methods: Estimated nucleated cell counts came from reference gene primer amplification. Repertoires were generated with immunoSEQ multiplex PCR, while TCRdb's copy carries only in-frame clones and drops some. V and J calls and clone size are given by that table; D and trimming were obtained from the DNA. The table includes 280,000 or so clones, roughly 87% detected once. This sequence joins TRBV4-3 and TRBJ2-1; TRBD2 matches at 11 bases. This receptor was obtained from a man aged 18 to 30 with active or convalescent COVID-19. The sequenced sample was peripheral blood. CDR3 coding DNA: TGCGCCAGCAGCCGAGTAGCGGGGGGGCCCTGGGAGCAGTTCTTC. Protein: CASSRVAGGPWEQFF.